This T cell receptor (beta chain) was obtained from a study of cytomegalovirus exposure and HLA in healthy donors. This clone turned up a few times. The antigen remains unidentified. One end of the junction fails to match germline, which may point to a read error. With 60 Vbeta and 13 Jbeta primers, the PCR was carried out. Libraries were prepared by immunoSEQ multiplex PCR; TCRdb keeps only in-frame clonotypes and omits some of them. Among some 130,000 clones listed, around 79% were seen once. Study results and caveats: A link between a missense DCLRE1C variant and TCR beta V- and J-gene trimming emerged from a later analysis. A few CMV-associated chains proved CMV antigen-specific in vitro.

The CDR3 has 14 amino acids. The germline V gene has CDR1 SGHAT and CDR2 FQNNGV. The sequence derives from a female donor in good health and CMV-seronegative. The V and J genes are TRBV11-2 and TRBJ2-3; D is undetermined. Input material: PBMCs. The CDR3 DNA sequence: TGTGCCAGCAGCCTAGATACTCCTCCAGATACGCAGTATTTT. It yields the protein CASSLDTPPDTQYF. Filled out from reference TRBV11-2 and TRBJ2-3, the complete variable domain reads EAGVAQSPRYKIIEKRQSVAFWCNPISGHATLYWYQQILGQGPKLLIQFQNNGVVDDSQLPKDRFSAERLKGVDSTLKIQPAKLEDSAVYLCASSLDTPPDTQYFGPGTRLTVL.